Included here is one TCR beta chain sequence, with context. Its specificity is unknown. The data derive from a study of cytomegalovirus exposure and HLA in healthy donors. Overall study results and limits: When a later analysis compared HLA-associated TCR beta chains with equally common others, the HLA-associated chains turned out to be more clonally expanded and to have lower generation probabilities. In an earlier analysis, about 87% or about 30%: the productive usage of most TCR beta V segments.

Primers included in the PCR were 60 Vbeta and 13 Jbeta primers. The assay was immunoSEQ multiplex PCR, and TCRdb's table has in-frame clones only and misses some. The profile shows 100,000 to 150,000 clones, 65% to 75% of them singletons. The V and J ends lost 6 bases and 6 bases respectively, with 14 bases between them. CDR3 size: 14 residues. The germline gives CDR1 KGHSH, CDR2 LQKENI. The chain has TRBV18 and TRBJ1-4; tentative D call: TRBD1 (6 bases). The source material was PBMCs. The sequence derives from a woman aged 50 to 60 in good health and CMV-seropositive. CDR3 amino acids: CASSLGGADEKLFF. The CDR3 DNA is TGTGCCAGCTCCCTGGGGGGGGCAGATGAAAAACTGTTTTTT.